This passage covers 22 T cell receptor beta chains from one sample sequenced in a study of T-cell reconstitution after alpha-beta-depleted transplantation in children. Preparation of the TCRbeta library used unique molecular identifiers. TCRdb itself ran the PCR reads through MiXCR, one entry per CDR3 protein. This sample has 140,000 to 150,000 distinct CDR3 sequences, with 8.5% to 10% found just once. Sample: PBMCs, mostly from graft donor cells, taken 180 days after TCRalphabeta/CD19-depleted stem cell transplant. The receptors derive from a female patient aged 2-15 years who had a stem cell transplant for congenital amegakaryocytic thrombocytopenia, so the T cells may come from the graft donor.

This clonotype was detected many times. The V gene is TRBV25-1, the J gene TRBJ2-3, with TRBD1 identical over 7 bases. This CDR3 contains 12 residues. Germline V gene sequence: CDR1 MGHDK, CDR2 SYGVNS. The trim removed 5 bases at V and 9 bases at J, leaving 5 bases unmatched. CDR3 sequence reads: CASSLGGGTQYF. Written as DNA, the CDR3 is TGTGCCAGCAGTTTAGGGGGCGGAACGCAGTATTTT.

There are many counts of this clonotype. V is TRBV20-1 and J is TRBJ2-7; D ambiguous. Germline assignment: CDR1 DFQATT and CDR2 SNEGSKA (reference sequence). V dropped 6 bases and J dropped 3 bases, with 15 bases sitting between them. The CDR3 covers 13 residues. The CDR3 coding sequence is TGCAGTGCAGATGGCACTCAAGACTACGAGCAGTACTTC. Residues: CSADGTQDYEQYF.

The V call is TRBV20-1, the J call TRBJ2-7; perhaps D is TRBD1 or TRBD2 (5 bases each). V lost 0 bases to trimming and J lost 4 bases, with 10 bases between them. Looked up from germline, CDR1 is DFQATT and CDR2 is SNEGSKA (reference sequence). There are 13 residues in the CDR3. CDR3 region: CSARDPREYEQYF. The CDR3 DNA is TGCAGTGCTAGAGATCCCAGGGAGTACGAGCAGTACTTC.

This clonotype was detected a few times. The rearrangement links TRBV28 to TRBJ1-2, with TRBD1 identical over 9 bases. Trimming took 10 bases from V and 8 from J; bases not matched to a gene: 14. This CDR3 is built from 14 residues. Per germline, CDR1 MDHEN and CDR2 SYDVKM. The CDR3 sequence: CATKNPGQGLGYTF. DNA of the CDR3: TGTGCCACCAAGAACCCGGGACAGGGATTAGGCTACACCTTC.

This clonotype appeared a few times. This chain joins TRBV4-1 and TRBJ2-5; 8 nucleotides match TRBD1. Germline V gene sequence: CDR1 MGHRA, CDR2 YSYEKL. The CDR3 covers 15 residues. After removal of 1 base from V and 1 base from J, the junction contained 2 bases not matched to a gene. The CDR3 DNA sequence: TGCGCCAGCAGCCAAGTAGGGACAGGCCAAGAGACCCAGTACTTC. It yields the protein CASSQVGTGQETQYF.

This clonotype was observed at least ten times. The chain employs TRBV20-1 and TRBJ2-7; TRBD2 matches 8 bases. Per germline, CDR1 DFQATT and CDR2 SNEGSKA (reference sequence). The CDR3 is made up of 14 amino acids. V was clipped by 3 bases and J by 3 bases; unmatched bases: 7. The CDR3, as DNA: TGCAGTGCTAGTCCCAGCGGGAGAAGCTACGAGCAGTACTTC. Translated: CSASPSGRSYEQYF.

A remark on this clonotype: Just one base apart from a much larger clone, this may be a read error. The V call is TRBV11-3, the J call TRBJ2-1, with D possibly TRBD1 on 6 matching bases. This CDR3 is 14 amino acids long. From germline, CDR1 is SGHNT and CDR2 YENEEA. For the CDR3, the DNA is TGTGCCAGCAACTTAGGACAGAACTACAATGAGCAGTTCTTC. This sequence encodes CASNLGQNYNEQFF. Full variable domain (remainder filled in from reference TRBV11-3 and TRBJ2-1): EAGVVQSPRYKIIEKKQPVAFWCNPISGHNTLYWYLQNLGQGPELLIRYENEEAVDDSQLPKDRFSAERLKGVDSTLKIQPAELGDSAVYLCASNLGQNYNEQFFGPGTRLTVL.

The chain recombines TRBV15 with TRBJ2-3; 11 nucleotides match TRBD2. Trimming at V came to 4 bases and at J to 2 bases, leaving 5 bases not matched to a gene. In germline, CDR1 is LNHNV, CDR2 YYDKDF (reference sequence). CDR3 length: 16 residues. For the CDR3, the DNA is TGTGCCACCAGCACTTCGACTAGCGGGGTCACAGATACGCAGTATTTT. The encoded protein is CATSTSTSGVTDTQYF.

This clonotype turned up a few times. The chain couples TRBV5-1 to TRBJ2-3, with D tentatively TRBD2 (7 bases). V was pared by 5 bases and J by 2 bases, with 12 bases between. The V gene's germline CDR1 is SGHRS and CDR2 YFSETQ. The CDR3 runs to 14 residues. DNA for the CDR3: TGCGCCAGCAGTGGCGGGGGCCCCACAGATACGCAGTATTTT. This sequence encodes CASSGGGPTDTQYF.

This clonotype has at least ten counts. The J gene is TRBJ2-1, the V gene TRBV20-1; D is undetermined. The germline gives CDR1 DFQATT, CDR2 SNEGSKA (reference sequence). The CDR3 has 15 amino acids. V lost 2 bases and J 5 bases, leaving 16 bases between the germline ends. The CDR3 bases are TGCAGTGCTAGAATCGCCAGCCGACGCGACAATGAGCAGTTCTTC. It translates to CSARIASRRDNEQFF.

DNA of the CDR3: TGTGCCAGCAGCTTGGCTACTACTTCCTACGAGCAGTACTTC. This gives the protein CASSLATTSYEQYF. The chain joins TRBV7-2 to TRBJ2-7; no reliable D call. V lost 3 bases and J 1 base, leaving 10 bases between the germline ends. The CDR3 loop spans 14 amino acids. Germline lookup yields CDR1 SGHTA and CDR2 FQGNSA.

In DNA, the CDR3 is TGTGCCAGCAGCGGTTGGACTAGCGGGAGGGTGAATGAGCAGTTCTTC. This gives the protein CASSGWTSGRVNEQFF. The chain links TRBV7-6 to TRBJ2-1; 15 bases line up with TRBD2. The CDR3 consists of 16 residues. Germline trimming cut 5 bases from V and 7 bases from J; bases unmatched to any gene: 6. Looked up from germline, CDR1 is SGHVS and CDR2 is FNYEAQ.

This clonotype was recorded many times. The gene calls are TRBV20-1 and TRBJ2-3, with 9 bases fitting TRBD2. The V gene's germline CDR1 is DFQATT and CDR2 SNEGSKA (reference sequence). The trim removed 5 bases at V and 1 base at J, leaving 10 bases unmatched. This CDR3 contains 16 residues. In DNA, the CDR3 is TGCAGTGCTTCCCCTATTAGCGGGAGAGGCACAGATACGCAGTATTTT. This sequence encodes CSASPISGRGTDTQYF.

This clonotype was seen only a few times. The chain links TRBV7-9 to TRBJ2-1; 13 nucleotides match TRBD2. The germline V gene has CDR1 SEHNR and CDR2 FQNEAQ (reference sequence). The CDR3 contains 17 residues. The junction had 9 bases not matched to a gene; V was cut back by 5 bases and J by 5 bases. The CDR3 spells CASSPLLLAGGNNEQFF. The CDR3 bases are TGTGCCAGCAGCCCCCTTTTACTAGCGGGGGGGAACAATGAGCAGTTCTTC.

The chain joins TRBV2 to TRBJ2-1; 8 nucleotides match TRBD2. This CDR3 region has 16 residues. J lost 5 bases, V lost 6 bases, and 12 bases had no gene match. Germline V gene lookup returns CDR1 SNHLY and CDR2 FYNNEI. Here the CDR3 DNA reads TGTGCCAGCAGAATACCACGGACTAGCCCCCACAATGAGCAGTTCTTC. Translating it yields CASRIPRTSPHNEQFF.

This clonotype was counted between two and nine times. This chain joins TRBV29-1 and TRBJ1-1; TRBD1 aligns across 9 bases. The CDR3 has 11 amino acids. Germline V gene sequence: CDR1 SQVTM, CDR2 ANQGSEA. V shed 4 bases and J 9 bases; nucleotides not matched to a gene: 3. The CDR3 DNA reads TGCAGCGTTGTCGGGACAGGGAAAGCTTTCTTT. This codes for CSVVGTGKAFF.

At least ten counts were recorded for this clonotype. This sequence joins TRBV20-1 and TRBJ2-3; D is perhaps TRBD1 (6 bases). The CDR3 sequence is 16 residues long. The V end lost 0 bases, the J end lost 0 bases, and 13 bases lay between the germline ends. Germline V gene data show CDR1 as DFQATT and CDR2 as SNEGSKA (reference sequence). This chain's CDR3 is CSARDLGQPSTDTQYF. The DNA for the CDR3 is TGCAGTGCTAGAGATCTTGGACAGCCTAGCACAGATACGCAGTATTTT.

The rearrangement uses TRBV2 and TRBJ1-5; 7 nucleotides align to TRBD1. The ends lost 4 bases at V and 4 bases at J; junction bases unmatched: 1. The CDR3 is 13 amino acids. Germline assignment: CDR1 SNHLY and CDR2 FYNNEI. CDR3: CASSGRGNQPQHF. As DNA, the CDR3 is TGTGCCAGCAGTGGCAGGGGGAATCAGCCCCAGCATTTT.

This clonotype was found many times. This chain joins TRBV20-1 and TRBJ1-6; D is unresolved. V was pared by 5 bases and J by 0 bases, with 5 bases between. Per germline, CDR1 DFQATT and CDR2 SNEGSKA (reference sequence). This CDR3 comprises 13 residues. The CDR3 here is CSAGDSYNSPLHF. The DNA for the CDR3 is TGCAGTGCTGGCGACTCCTATAATTCACCCCTCCACTTT.

The table lists this clonotype with many counts. CDR3 sequence: CASNESPMSTEAFF. The CDR3 region has the DNA TGTGCCAGCAACGAGTCCCCCATGAGCACTGAAGCTTTCTTT. The gene calls are TRBV6-2 or TRBV6-3 and TRBJ1-1; no firm D call. V shed 7 bases and J shed 4 bases, with 16 bases lying between them. Per germline, CDR1 MNHEY and CDR2 SVGEGT. CDR3 length: 14 residues.

This clonotype is a singleton in its sample. The chain carries TRBV30 and TRBJ1-2; D is undetermined. This CDR3 is 13 amino acids long. Germline V lookup: CDR1 GTSNPN, CDR2 SVGIG (reference sequence). V was clipped by 7 bases and J by 7 bases, with 19 bases between them. CDR3 in DNA: TGTGCCTTGGAAGGGATCCCCCCAACTGGCTACACCTTC. This translates into CALEGIPPTGYTF.

This clonotype was recorded at least ten times. The gene calls are TRBV20-1 and TRBJ2-7, with 10 nucleotides matching TRBD2. The CDR3 covers 13 residues. V shed 5 bases and J 2 bases; nucleotides not matched to a gene: 3. CDR1 is DFQATT, CDR2 SNEGSKA, per germline (reference sequence). The CDR3 spells CSAPSGRAYEQYF. The CDR3 bases are TGCAGTGCTCCGAGCGGGAGGGCCTACGAGCAGTACTTC.